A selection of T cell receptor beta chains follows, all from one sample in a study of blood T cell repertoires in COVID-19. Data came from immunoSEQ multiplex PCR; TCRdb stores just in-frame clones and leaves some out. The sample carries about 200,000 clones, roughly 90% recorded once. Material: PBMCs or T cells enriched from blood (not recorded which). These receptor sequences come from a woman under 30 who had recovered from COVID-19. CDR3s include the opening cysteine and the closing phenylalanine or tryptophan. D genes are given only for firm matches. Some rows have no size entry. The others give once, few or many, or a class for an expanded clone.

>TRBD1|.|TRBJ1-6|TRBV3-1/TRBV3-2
TGTGCCAGCAGAACGGACAGGAACCGGTCACCCCTCCACTTT
CASRTDRNRSPLHF
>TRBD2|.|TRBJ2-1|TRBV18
TGTGCCAGCTCACCACCGGCCGGGGGGGCAACCTACAATGAGCAGTTCTTC
CASSPPAGGATYNEQFF
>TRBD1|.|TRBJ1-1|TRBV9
TGTGCCAGCAGCGTAGGACTTGGCTTGGGACAGCCAGCAGCTTTCTTT
CASSVGLGLGQPAAFF
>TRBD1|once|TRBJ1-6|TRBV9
TGTGCCAGCAGCGCCCGGGACAGGGATAATTCACCCCTCCACTTT
CASSARDRDNSPLHF
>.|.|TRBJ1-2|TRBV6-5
TGTGCCAGCAGAGGGGGGGGGAGAGGCTACACCTTC
CASRGGGRGYTF
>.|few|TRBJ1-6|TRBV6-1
TGTGCCAGCAGTGATCAGGGGCGGAATTCACCCCTCCACTTT
CASSDQGRNSPLHF
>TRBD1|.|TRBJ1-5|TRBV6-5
TGTGCCAGCAGGATGACAGGGAATCAGCCCCAGCATTTT
CASRMTGNQPQHF
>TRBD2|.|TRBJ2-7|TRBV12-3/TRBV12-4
TGTGCCAGCAGTTTATCCAGCGGGGCAGAGCAGTACTTC
CASSLSSGAEQYF
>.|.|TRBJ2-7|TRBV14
TGTGCCAGCAGCCAAGGGGCCGAGCAGTACTTC
CASSQGAEQYF
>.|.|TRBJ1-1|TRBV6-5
TGTGCCAGCACCCTAGCTAGGAACACTGAAGCTTTCTTT
CASTLARNTEAFF
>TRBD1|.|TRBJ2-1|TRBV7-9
TGTGCCAGCAGCTTCTCGACAGGGCTCCAGGGCAATGAGCAGTTCTTC
CASSFSTGLQGNEQFF
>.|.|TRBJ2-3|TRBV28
TGTGCCAGCAGTTTACTCCAGAAGACAGATACGCAGTATTTT
CASSLLQKTDTQYF
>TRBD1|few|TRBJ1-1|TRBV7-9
TGTGCCAGCAGCATACAGGGGGTAAACACTGAAGCTTTCTTT
CASSIQGVNTEAFF
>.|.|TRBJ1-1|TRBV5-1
TGCGCCAGCAGCCCCCCGGGCCCCGGGGTACCGTATCGTGGCGCTTTCTTT
CASSPPGPGVPYRGAFF
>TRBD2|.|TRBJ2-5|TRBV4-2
TGTGCCAGCAGCCAAGACCCTAGCGGGGGGGCCGAGACCCAGTACTTC
CASSQDPSGGAETQYF
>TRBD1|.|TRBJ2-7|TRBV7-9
TGTGCCAGCAGCCGACAGGGGGAAATGTACGAGCAGTACTTC
CASSRQGEMYEQYF
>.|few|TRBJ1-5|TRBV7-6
TGTGCCAGCAGCCCCTTAGGAGGGCAGCCCCAGCATTTT
CASSPLGGQPQHF
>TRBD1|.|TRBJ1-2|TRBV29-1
TGCAGCGTTGAGACAGGGGAACGAGGGAGCTACACCTTC
CSVETGERGSYTF
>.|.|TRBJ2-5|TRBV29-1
TGCAGCGTAGGCTATTTGGGGGGGGGCGGAGAGACCCAGTACTTC
CSVGYLGGGGETQYF
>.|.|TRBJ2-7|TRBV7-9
TGTGCCAGCAGCTTAGGGGGTCTGGGAGTCTACGAGCAGTACTTC
CASSLGGLGVYEQYF
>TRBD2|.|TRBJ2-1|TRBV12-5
TGTGCTAGTGGCCTCAGACTAGCGGGGACCCACAATGAGCAGTTCTTC
CASGLRLAGTHNEQFF
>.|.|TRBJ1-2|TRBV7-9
TGTGCCAGCAGCGTTTTGCGGGCGGCGTTCTATGGCTACACCTTC
CASSVLRAAFYGYTF
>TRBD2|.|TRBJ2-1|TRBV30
TGTGCCTGGGCCGCCGGCGGGGGGTACAATGAGCAGTTCTTC
CAWAAGGGYNEQFF
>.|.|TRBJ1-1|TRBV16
TGTGCCAGCAGCCCGGAGGGGGGGACATCTGCTTTCTTT
CASSPEGGTSAFF
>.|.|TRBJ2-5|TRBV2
TGTGCCATTATAACAGGGGTCGGGGGCCAGTACTTC
CAIITGVGGQYF
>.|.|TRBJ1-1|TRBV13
TGTGCCAGCACCGGGGGGGGAGGTGCTTACACTGAAGCTTTCTTT
CASTGGGGAYTEAFF
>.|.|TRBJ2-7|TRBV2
TGTGCCAGCAGGGGGCCTGGACAGCACTCCTACGAGCAGTACTTC
CASRGPGQHSYEQYF
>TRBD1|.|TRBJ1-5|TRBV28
TGTGCCAGCAGTTTAGTGACAGGGTATCAGCCCCAGCATTTT
CASSLVTGYQPQHF
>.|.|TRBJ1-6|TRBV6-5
TGTGCCAGCAGTTACGACAGCTCCTATAATTCACCCCTCCACTTT
CASSYDSSYNSPLHF
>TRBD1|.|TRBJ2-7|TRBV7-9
TGTGCCAGCAGCTTACCCGGGACAGAGGCCTACGAGCAGTACTTC
CASSLPGTEAYEQYF
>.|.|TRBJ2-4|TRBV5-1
TGCGCCAGCAGCTTGTCTTGGCAGGGGAAAAACATTCAGTACTTC
CASSLSWQGKNIQYF
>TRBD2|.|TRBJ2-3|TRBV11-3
TGTGCCAGCAGCTATGGGAGGGGAGACACAGATACGCAGTATTTT
CASSYGRGDTDTQYF
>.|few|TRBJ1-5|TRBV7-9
TGTGCCAGCAGCTTAGAAGGGGGGCCCCAGCATTTT
CASSLEGGPQHF
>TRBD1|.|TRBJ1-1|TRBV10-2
TGCGCCAGCGCTTCAGGGGGGTACACTGAAGCTTTCTTT
CASASGGYTEAFF
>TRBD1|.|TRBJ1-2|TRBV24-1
TGTGCCACCAGTGACCCTACTTCCGGACAGGGTTCCTATGGCTACACCTTC
CATSDPTSGQGSYGYTF
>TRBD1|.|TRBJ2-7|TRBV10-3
TGTGCCATCAGTAACCCCGGACAGGGTGGGCGCGAGCAGTACTTC
CAISNPGQGGREQYF
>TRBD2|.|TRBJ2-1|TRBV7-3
TGTGCCAGCAGCTTAGGAGCGGGGGCATCCCCCTACAATGAGCAGTTCTTC
CASSLGAGASPYNEQFF
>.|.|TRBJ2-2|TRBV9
TGTGCCAGCAGCGTAGTAGGGGGGGGCGTCACCGGGGAGCTGTTTTTT
CASSVVGGGVTGELFF
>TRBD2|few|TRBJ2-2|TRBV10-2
TGCGCCAGCAGTGAGTCGTGGGTAGCGGGGGAGGTGACCGGGGAGCTGTTTTTT
CASSESWVAGEVTGELFF
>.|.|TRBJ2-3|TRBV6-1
TGTGCCAGCAGTGAGTCAAGCGGGAGCACAGATACGCAGTATTTT
CASSESSGSTDTQYF
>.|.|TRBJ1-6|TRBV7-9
TGTGCCAGCAGCTCCATCCCGATAGGTACAGGCCTCTATAATTCACCCCTCCACTTT
CASSSIPIGTGLYNSPLHF
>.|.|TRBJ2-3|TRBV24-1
TGTGCCACCAGTGATTATCGGGAAGATACGCAGTATTTT
CATSDYREDTQYF